This T cell receptor (beta chain) was sequenced for a study of shared clonotypes between healthy human individuals (dated by TCRdb to the early 2020s). General notes on the study: The cohort included three men and a couple of women between 18 and 49 years of age. To increase sequencing depth and limit assay-specific biases, different laboratories used diverse techniques to prepare libraries and sequence TCR repertoires. For each donor, CD4 naive and CD4 memory were each run on three plates, CD8 naive on two plates, and CD8 memory on one plate. Per donor, leukapheresis produced somewhere between about 0.9 and 10 billion PBMCs. To estimate repertoire size and how much clonotypes are shared between individuals, the study performed deep sequencing of blood TCR repertoires from five healthy adults. Study-wide conclusions, independent of this receptor: Sharing across a handful of donors was observed for about 5% of naive CD4, less than 4% of naive CD8, 2.3% of memory CD4, and around 0.42% of memory CD8 clonotypes. Pairwise subsampling indicated that sequencing depth was expected to affect the degree of clonotype sharing among donors. Sampling was limited to blood, and TCR repertoires in tissue likely differ from TCR repertoires in blood. The genetic and exposure-history diversity represented was limited by the small number of donors. Clonotypes shared by all four sorted-subset donors showed higher generation probabilities than non-shared clonotypes. Naive subsets generally had larger estimated clonotype richness than memory subsets did. Rarefaction of sorted-subset datasets indicated incomplete sequencing despite the large sequencing depth.

CD8 naive samples were obtained by positive selection for CCR7 among CD45RO-negative cells, yielding a CD45RA+CCR7+ population from which TemRA cells were excluded. The donors were healthy, HIV-negative adults who had no recently reported acute infections or vaccinations. Only Caucasian adults living in Nashville, Tennessee, USA were represented among the donors. After blood collection by leukapheresis, PBMCs were isolated using Ficoll-Histopaque density gradient centrifugation and then cryopreserved in the vapor phase of liquid nitrogen. Purity and quantity of every magnetically sorted T cell population were checked by analytical flow cytometry. Genomic DNA was isolated from every sorted fraction and measured by UV absorbance on a Nanodrop 2000c. This clone was found once. Its antigen target is currently unknown. Base qualities are missing; no much larger clone stands one base away. Trimming takes 5 bases from V and 1 base from J, and the germline ends sit 14 bases apart. Counted from cysteine to phenylalanine, this CDR3 has 16 amino acids. Only the CDR3 DNA is retained, 48 bases long and in frame from the first base. From the germline V gene (reference sequence), CDR1 is LNHNV and CDR2 is YYDKDF.

TCR CDR3 regions were amplified from genomic DNA by multiplex PCR using the deep immunoSEQ assay. Extracted genomic DNA from each cell subset was spread evenly across all wells of several immunoSEQ 96-well plates, with each plate serving as a replicate. For sorted subsets, around 200 ng genomic DNA, equal to 30,000 to 35,000 T cell genomes, was loaded into each replicate PCR. The purified libraries were quantified using a Qubit 3.0 fluorometer, sized with a Bioanalyzer 2100, and then quantified again using the KAPA Library Quantification kit. Each immunoSEQ 96-well plate was sequenced on its own single-read 150-cycle Illumina NextSeq 550 flow cell. As for the authors' bioinformatics: Because the immunoSEQ output held only junctional sequences and lacked quality scores, the filtering could not match the filtering applied to full-length reads. Sequences were annotated with PyIR, a Python wrapper for IgBLAST v1.9, and V/J genes and CDR3 were assigned using IMGT germline references. Reads with weak V/J assignments (E-value above 1e-6), missing CDR3, stop codons, out-of-frame junctions, or ambiguous translated residues were removed. A V3J clonotype was defined by an identical inferred V gene, J gene, and CDR3 amino acid sequence. Percentage overlap between repertoires was computed as shared unique clonotypes divided by the size of the smaller repertoire. Richness of each repertoire was evaluated using RTK rarefaction, the Chao1 estimator, and Recon v2.1 estimates of unobserved clonotypes. Generation probabilities were computed with OLGA for all TCRbeta clonotypes obtained by the gDNA method from several donors. TCRdb took this table from immuneACCESS and kept in-frame rearrangements with V and J called. Such tables lack part of the clones; where checked against another copy, unresolved V genes explain under half of the gap, and the rest is unexplained. The D gene and trimming were derived from the DNA, and the V and J assignments and clone size from that table. The sample profile shows millions of clones; about 95% of them were found once. The ten biggest clones cover approximately 1.2% of the sample.

The rearranged chain carries TRBV15 and TRBJ2-2; the D gene is perhaps TRBD1, on 5 matching bases. The sequenced material came from naive CD8+ T cells sorted from blood. The cell subset or site label corresponds to: CD45RA+CCR7+. The origin of this receptor is a man between 18 and 29 years old in good health. The DNA sequence is as follows: TGTGCCACCAGCCCACGACAGAGTCTGAACACCGGGGAGCTGTTTTTT. The resulting protein is CATSPRQSLNTGELFF.